The rows below give T cell receptor beta chains drawn from one sample of a study of T cell repertoires in cytomegalovirus infection. These receptors' antigens are unknown. MiXCR was run by TCRdb on the reads, yielding one entry per CDR3 protein. The table lists around 750,000 distinct CDR3 sequences, over 25% of them singletons. The sample here was cultured CD8+ T cells from PBMCs, taken from culture after CMV antigen stimulation. These receptors were taken from a human donor in good health (CMV status not recorded). Some clones in this sample may be carry-over from other donors' samples. CDR3s include the opening cysteine and the closing phenylalanine or tryptophan. The D gene is left open where the match is weak. The listing skips clone size in some rows; elsewhere it reads once, few, many or a size class.

few,.,TRBJ2-3,TRBV6-1,TGTGCCAGCAGTCAGACTCCCGACAATACTGACAGGGCGGGAACTAGCACAGATACGCAGTATTTT,CASSQTPDNTDRAGTSTDTQYF
.,.,TRBJ2-7,TRBV7-4,TGTGCCAGCAGCCCCCCCGGCCGGTACGAGCAGTACTTC,CASSPPGRYEQYF
.,.,TRBJ1-3,TRBV28,TGTGCCAGCCAGCCTAATTTCTCTGGAAACACCATATATTTT,CASQPNFSGNTIYF
.,TRBD2,TRBJ2-1,TRBV5-1,TGCGCCAGCAGCCCCCCAAGAAGCGGGGGGTACCTCGAGGACAATGAGCAGTTCTTC,CASSPPRSGGYLEDNEQFF
.,.,TRBJ2-3,TRBV12-3/TRBV12-4,TGTGCCAGCAGTCCCGAAGGTATCACAGATACGCAGTATTTT,CASSPEGITDTQYF
.,.,TRBJ2-3,TRBV6-5,TGTGCCAGCAGTTACTCGGCAAGGGCAGATACGCAGTATTTT,CASSYSARADTQYF
few,.,TRBJ1-4,TRBV28,TGTGCCAGCAGTTTGATTTTGTCTCAAGGCTTGGATGAAAAACTGTTTTTT,CASSLILSQGLDEKLFF
.,TRBD2,TRBJ2-5,TRBV11-2,TGTGCCAGCAGCCCGGGACTACTCGTCCGGGAGACCCAGTACTTC,CASSPGLLVRETQYF
many,.,TRBJ1-2,TRBV7-2,TGTGCCGTTCCCCGGACTGCTTCCTATGGCTACACCTTC,CAVPRTASYGYTF
few,.,TRBJ1-2,TRBV10-1,TGCGCCAGCAGTGAGGATGCGGGGGCGCGAGGCTACACCTTC,CASSEDAGARGYTF
.,.,TRBJ2-1,TRBV12-5,TGTGCTAGTGGTTTCCTCCCCAGACAGGACACCTCGAACAATGAGCAGTTCTTC,CASGFLPRQDTSNNEQFF
.,TRBD2,TRBJ2-1,TRBV7-4,TGTGCCAGCAGCTTGGGGGGGTGGTCCTACAATGAGCAGTTCTTC,CASSLGGWSYNEQFF
.,.,TRBJ2-3,TRBV19,TGTGCCAGTAGTATAGGGACGGCGTCAGATACGCAGTATTTT,CASSIGTASDTQYF
few,TRBD2,TRBJ2-1,TRBV4-1,TGCGCCAGCAGCCAAGATCTTTCAGCGGGGGTTTGGAATGAGCAGTTCTTC,CASSQDLSAGVWNEQFF
.,.,TRBJ2-1,TRBV10-2,TGCGCCAGCTGGGGACCGAAGAATGAGCAGTTCTTC,CASWGPKNEQFF
many,.,TRBJ2-3,TRBV7-2,TGTGCCAGCATCCTTCCGGGACTGCTCACAGATACGCAGTATTTT,CASILPGLLTDTQYF
few,.,TRBJ1-1,TRBV10-3,TGTGCCATCAGTGAGAGAAATCGACATAAGAACACTGAAGCTTTCTTT,CAISERNRHKNTEAFF
many,.,TRBJ2-2,TRBV7-6,TGTGCCAGCGCGGATCACACCGGGGAGCTGTTTTTT,CASADHTGELFF
few,.,TRBJ1-1,TRBV7-9,TGTGCCAGCAGACAGCTTTTAAGTGGGTTGACTGAAGCTTTCTTT,CASRQLLSGLTEAFF
once,TRBD1,TRBJ1-1,TRBV27,TGTGCCAGCAGTTTATGGGCCCCGGGACAGGTAAACACTGAAGCTTTCTTT,CASSLWAPGQVNTEAFF
.,.,TRBJ1-6,TRBV6-6,TGTGCCAGCAGGCCGACAGCAGATCTTAATTCACCCCTCCACTTT,CASRPTADLNSPLHF
.,TRBD2,TRBJ2-7,TRBV14,TGTGCCAGCAGCCAAGTTCTGGGAGGGGAGCAGTACTTC,CASSQVLGGEQYF
.,.,TRBJ1-2,TRBV5-4,TGTGCCAGCAGCTTGGCATTGGACACCTCTAACTATGGCTACACCTTC,CASSLALDTSNYGYTF
.,TRBD1,TRBJ1-5,TRBV6-6,TGTGCCAGCAGTTACTCTAAACAGGGGCCCCAGCCCCAGCATTTT,CASSYSKQGPQPQHF
few,TRBD1,TRBJ2-2,TRBV27,TGTGCCAGCAGTTTTAAAGGGACAGGGATACTGTTTTTT,CASSFKGTGILFF
few,TRBD1,TRBJ2-7,TRBV6-5,TGTGCCAGCAGTTACCCCGGACAGGGAAACGAGCAGTACTTC,CASSYPGQGNEQYF
.,.,TRBJ2-1,TRBV7-8,TGTGCCAGCAGCCCCCTTACGGTTGAGCAGTTCTTC,CASSPLTVEQFF
.,.,TRBJ1-1,TRBV7-9,TGTGCCAGCAGCTTAGAACTGGGGGGGAACACTGAAGCTTTCTTT,CASSLELGGNTEAFF
many,.,TRBJ1-5,TRBV7-6,TGTGCCAGCAGCTTAGCGCCGGACGGTAATCAGCCCCAGCATTTT,CASSLAPDGNQPQHF
few,.,TRBJ2-2,TRBV6-6,TGTGCCGTCGGGACGGTGAACACCGGGGAGCTGTTTTTT,CAVGTVNTGELFF
few,.,TRBJ2-3,TRBV3-1,TGTGCCAGCAGCCAATCCCGAGGGGGGAGCACAGATACGCAGTATTTT,CASSQSRGGSTDTQYF
.,.,TRBJ2-3,TRBV11-2,TGTGCCAGCAGCCCACCTCGGGGGCGGGGGCCCACAGATACGCAGTATTTT,CASSPPRGRGPTDTQYF
once,TRBD1,TRBJ1-5,TRBV6-4,TGTGCCAGCAGTGATCCGTACGGGACAGCTAATAGCAATCAGCCCCAGCATTTT,CASSDPYGTANSNQPQHF
.,.,TRBJ1-4,TRBV2,TGTGCCAGCAGTGAAGAGGGGCCCTGGGTTGAAAAACTGTTTTTT,CASSEEGPWVEKLFF
few,.,TRBJ2-3,TRBV10-3,TGTGCCATCAGTGAGTCGGCGGGGACCACAGATACGCAGTATTTT,CAISESAGTTDTQYF
.,.,TRBJ1-1,TRBV11-1,TGTGCCAGCAGCTCTGATACCGTCAACACTGAAGCTTTCTTT,CASSSDTVNTEAFF
.,.,TRBJ1-4,TRBV28,TGTGCCAGCAGCACACTCCGGGACGTGCTTGAAAAACTGTTTTTT,CASSTLRDVLEKLFF
few,TRBD1,TRBJ1-1,TRBV2,TGTGCCAGCAGCACCGGACAGGATCTAGTCACTGAAGCTTTCTTT,CASSTGQDLVTEAFF
.,TRBD1,TRBJ1-5,TRBV6-2/TRBV6-3,TGTGCCAGCAGTTACCCGGACAGGGGGCCAAATCAGCCCCAGCATTTT,CASSYPDRGPNQPQHF
few,TRBD2,TRBJ2-1,TRBV6-5,TGTGCCAGCAGTTTTGATGCCGCGGGGGAATACAATGAGCAGTTCTTC,CASSFDAAGEYNEQFF
few,TRBD1,TRBJ2-1,TRBV10-3,TGTGCCACAGGGACAGGCGGCGCCTACAATGAGCAGTTCTTC,CATGTGGAYNEQFF
.,.,TRBJ2-4,TRBV7-2,TGTGCCAGCAGCTTAGCTCTAGGGGGAAACATTCAGTACTTC,CASSLALGGNIQYF
many,.,TRBJ1-1,TRBV28,TGTGCCAGCAGTTCGCCGACAGGCGAAATCGGGAGCACTGAAGCTTTCTTT,CASSSPTGEIGSTEAFF
few,.,TRBJ1-1,TRBV20-1,TGCAGTGCTAGAGATACCTGGGGCGCTGAAGCTTTCTTT,CSARDTWGAEAFF
.,TRBD1,TRBJ1-4,TRBV15,TGTGCCACCAGCCACACCCTTACCGGGACAGATAATGAAAAACTGTTTTTT,CATSHTLTGTDNEKLFF
.,.,TRBJ2-5,TRBV3-1,TGTGCCAGCAGCCCTTGGGGCCAGAAAGAGACCCAGTACTTC,CASSPWGQKETQYF
.,.,TRBJ1-1,TRBV20-1,TGCAGTACTCCTGCCCCCAGACTTGAGGTAAACACTGAAGCTTTCTTT,CSTPAPRLEVNTEAFF
.,.,TRBJ2-2,TRBV6-5,TGTGCCAGCAGTTACTCTACCTTGGGGGAGCTGTTTTTT,CASSYSTLGELFF
.,TRBD1,TRBJ2-1,TRBV15,TGTGCCACCAGCCGCAACGCAGGGGGAACCTACAATGAGCAGTTCTTC,CATSRNAGGTYNEQFF
few,.,TRBJ1-1,TRBV6-5,TGTGCCAGCAGTTCTACCGCACAGGGTTTTAACACTGAAGCTTTCTTT,CASSSTAQGFNTEAFF